Only one count was recorded for the clone carrying this T cell receptor beta chain. Its antigen remains unidentified. This sample is drawn from a study of cytotoxic CD8 clonotypes in ibrutinib-treated CLL. The V gene's germline CDR1 is SGHAT and CDR2 FQDESV (reference sequence). Losses at the gene ends were 3 bases for V and 5 bases for J; bases not matched to a gene: 15. This CDR3 is 18 amino acids long. A 1 in 200,000 to 1 in 1 million T cell depth was the sequencing target. Generated by immunoSEQ multiplex PCR, the TCRdb table keeps only in-frame clones and is missing some. The sample has roughly 200,000 clones; about 72% are singletons. Whole-study results and caveats: Public clonotypes were rare and shrank or held steady on treatment. Clonality (at baseline) was higher than in age-matched healthy donors and tracked circulating CD8+ T-cell counts. Elevated clonality accompanied ibrutinib response, with a return toward baseline values at progression.

The clonotype was recovered from a human donor with chronic lymphocytic leukemia. The sample in question was PBMCs, obtained after 24 months of ibrutinib treatment. This chain uses TRBV11-1 with TRBJ2-5; 10 nucleotides match TRBD2. CDR3 in amino acids: CASSLGLAGVGFWETQYF. The CDR3 nucleotides read TGTGCCAGCAGCTTGGGGCTAGCGGGAGTAGGATTTTGGGAGACCCAGTACTTC. Drawing the rest from reference TRBV11-1 and TRBJ2-5, the complete variable domain is EAEVAQSPRYKITEKSQAVAFWCDPISGHATLYWYRQILGQGPELLVQFQDESVVDDSQLPKDRFSAERLKGVDSTLKIQPAELGDSAMYLCASSLGLAGVGFWETQYFGPGTRLLVL.